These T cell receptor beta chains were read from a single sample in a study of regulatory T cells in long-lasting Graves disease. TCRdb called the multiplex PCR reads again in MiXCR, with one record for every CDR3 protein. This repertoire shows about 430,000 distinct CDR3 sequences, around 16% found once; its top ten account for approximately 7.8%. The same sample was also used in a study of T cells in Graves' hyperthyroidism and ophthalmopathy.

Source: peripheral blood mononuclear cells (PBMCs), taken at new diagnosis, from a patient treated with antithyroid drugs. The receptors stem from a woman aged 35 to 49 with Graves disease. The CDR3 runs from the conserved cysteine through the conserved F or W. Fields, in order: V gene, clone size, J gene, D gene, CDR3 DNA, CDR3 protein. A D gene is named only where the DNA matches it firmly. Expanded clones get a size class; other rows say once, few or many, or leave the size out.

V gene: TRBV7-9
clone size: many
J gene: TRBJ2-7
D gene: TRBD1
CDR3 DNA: TGTGCCAGCAGCCTTTACTGGGACAGAGCCTACGAGCAGTACTTC
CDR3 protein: CASSLYWDRAYEQYF

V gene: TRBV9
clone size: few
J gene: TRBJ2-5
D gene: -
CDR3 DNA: TGTGCCAGCAGCGTAGTCGGCGGGAACCAAGAGACCCAGTACTTC
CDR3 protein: CASSVVGGNQETQYF

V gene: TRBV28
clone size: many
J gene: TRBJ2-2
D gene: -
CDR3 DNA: TGTGCCAGCAGTTTGGGGGGTAACGTTCCCGGGGAGCTGTTTTTT
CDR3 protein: CASSLGGNVPGELFF

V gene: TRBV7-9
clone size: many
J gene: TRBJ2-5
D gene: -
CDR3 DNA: TGTGCCAGCAGGAACGTGGTGTCGGAGACCCAGTACTTC
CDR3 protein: CASRNVVSETQYF

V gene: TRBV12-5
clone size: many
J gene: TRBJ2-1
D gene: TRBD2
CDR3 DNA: TGTGCCAGCGGGCTTAGCGGGGGGTACAATGAGCAGTTCTTC
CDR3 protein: CASGLSGGYNEQFF

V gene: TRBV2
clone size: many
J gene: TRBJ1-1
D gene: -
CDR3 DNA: TGTGCCAGCACCGACTTGGGGGCTTCTGAAGCTTTCTTT
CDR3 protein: CASTDLGASEAFF

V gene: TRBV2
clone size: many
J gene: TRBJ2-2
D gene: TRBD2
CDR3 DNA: TGTGCCAGCAGTAGGTGGACTAGCGGGACCGGGGAGCTGTTTTTT
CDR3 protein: CASSRWTSGTGELFF

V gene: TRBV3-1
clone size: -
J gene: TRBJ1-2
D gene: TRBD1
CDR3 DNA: TGTGCCAGCAGCCAACGCGGGACAGGGGATGGCTACACCTTC
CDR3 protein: CASSQRGTGDGYTF

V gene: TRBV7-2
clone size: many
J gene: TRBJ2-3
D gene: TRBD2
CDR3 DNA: TGTGCCAGCAGCCCTAGACTAGCGGGAGAGGTGGGAGATACGCAGTATTTT
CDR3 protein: CASSPRLAGEVGDTQYF

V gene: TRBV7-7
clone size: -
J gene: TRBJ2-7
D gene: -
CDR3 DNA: TGTGCTAGCAGTGACGCCTACGAGCAGTACTTC
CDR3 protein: CASSDAYEQYF

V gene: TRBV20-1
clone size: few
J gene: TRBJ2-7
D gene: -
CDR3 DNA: TGCAGTGCTAGATTGGGGAAATATCCATCCTACGAGCAGTACTTC
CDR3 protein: CSARLGKYPSYEQYF

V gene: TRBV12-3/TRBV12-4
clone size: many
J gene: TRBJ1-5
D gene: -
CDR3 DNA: TGTGCCAGCAGTCCAGACACGAGTCCCCAGCATTTT
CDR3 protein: CASSPDTSPQHF

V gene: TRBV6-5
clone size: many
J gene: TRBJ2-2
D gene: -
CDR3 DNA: TGTGCCAGCAGTTACTCGAGTACTGCGAACACCGGGGAGCTGTTTTTT
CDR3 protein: CASSYSSTANTGELFF